Included here is one TCR beta chain sequence, with context. The sample has other DNA sequences that encode this CDR3 too. The data are from a study of blood T cell repertoires in COVID-19. Study-wide context: Researchers got acute and convalescent COVID-19 samples from the United States, Italy and Spain. Sample material is recorded as cDNA or gDNA derived from T cells, B-cell-depleted T cells, or PBMCs.

In the source study's methods: By means of reference gene primer amplification, nucleated cell counts were estimated. Produced via immunoSEQ multiplex PCR; TCRdb's table is partial and in-frame only. That table supplies the V and J calls and clone size; D and trimming were determined from the DNA. The repertoire holds about 72,000 clones, with more than 75% as singletons. This CDR3 is 14 amino acids long. J was trimmed by 6 bases and V by 1 base; bases with no gene match: 3. The germline V gene has CDR1 SGDLS and CDR2 YYNGEE. The receptor comes from a human donor in a cohort sampled during active COVID-19. This chain joins TRBV9 and TRBJ2-1, with 8 bases matching TRBD1. Sequencing was performed on peripheral blood. In DNA, the CDR3 is TGTGCCAGCAGCGTACAGGGGGCGGGCAATGAGCAGTTCTTC. It yields the protein CASSVQGAGNEQFF.